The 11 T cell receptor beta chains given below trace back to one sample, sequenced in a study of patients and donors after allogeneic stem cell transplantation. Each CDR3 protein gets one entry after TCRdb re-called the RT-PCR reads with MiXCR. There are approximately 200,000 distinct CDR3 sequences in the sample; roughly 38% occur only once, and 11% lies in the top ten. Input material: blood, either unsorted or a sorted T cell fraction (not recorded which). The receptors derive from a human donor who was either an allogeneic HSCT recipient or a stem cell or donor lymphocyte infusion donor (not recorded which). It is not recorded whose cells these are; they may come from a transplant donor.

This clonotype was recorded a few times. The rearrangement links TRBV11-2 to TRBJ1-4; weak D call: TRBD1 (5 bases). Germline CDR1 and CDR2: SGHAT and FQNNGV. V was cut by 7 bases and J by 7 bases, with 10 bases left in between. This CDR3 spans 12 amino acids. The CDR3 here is CASTEQGEKLFF. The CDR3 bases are TGTGCCAGCACCGAGCAGGGTGAAAAACTGTTTTTT.

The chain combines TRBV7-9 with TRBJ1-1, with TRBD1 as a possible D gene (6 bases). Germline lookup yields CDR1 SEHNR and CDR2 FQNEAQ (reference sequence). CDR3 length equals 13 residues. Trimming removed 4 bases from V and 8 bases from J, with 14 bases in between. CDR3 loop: CASSWLAGTEAFF. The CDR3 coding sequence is TGTGCCAGCAGCTGGCTAGCCGGGACAGAAGCTTTCTTT.

The CDR3: CASRGGTEETQYF. In nucleotides, the CDR3 is TGTGCCAGCAGGGGGGGGACAGAAGAGACCCAGTACTTC. The chain has TRBV4-2 and TRBJ2-5; possibly TRBD1 or TRBD2 for D (7 bases each). Trimming removed 6 bases from V and 3 bases from J, with 11 bases in between. There are 13 residues in the CDR3. Germline CDR1 and CDR2: LGHNA and YNFKEQ.

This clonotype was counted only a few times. The CDR3 region has the DNA TGCGCCAGCAGCCCAAGCCACAGGGACAATCAGCCCCAGCATTTT. Its protein product is CASSPSHRDNQPQHF. The gene calls are TRBV5-1 and TRBJ1-5, with D possibly TRBD1 on 6 matching bases. This CDR3 has 15 residues. From germline, CDR1 is SGHRS and CDR2 YFSETQ. V gave up 4 bases and J gave up 3 bases, with 14 bases separating them. Using reference TRBV5-1 and TRBJ1-5 for the parts outside the CDR3, the full variable domain is KAGVTQTPRYLIKTRGQQVTLSCSPISGHRSVSWYQQTPGQGLQFLFEYFSETQRNKGNFPGRFSGRQFSNSRSEMNVSTLELGDSALYLCASSPSHRDNQPQHFGDGTRLSIL.

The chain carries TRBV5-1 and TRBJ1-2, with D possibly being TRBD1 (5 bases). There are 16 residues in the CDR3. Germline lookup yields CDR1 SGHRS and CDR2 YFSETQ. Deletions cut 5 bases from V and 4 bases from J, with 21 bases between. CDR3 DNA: TGCGCCAGCAGTCATGACCAGGGAGCCCGGGGCTATGGCTACACCTTC. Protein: CASSHDQGARGYGYTF.

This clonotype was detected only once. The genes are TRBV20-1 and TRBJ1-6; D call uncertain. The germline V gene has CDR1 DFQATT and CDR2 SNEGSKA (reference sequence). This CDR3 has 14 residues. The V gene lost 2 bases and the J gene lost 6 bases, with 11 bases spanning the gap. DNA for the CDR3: TGCAGTGCTAGACCCCAGGCCCGTAATTCACCCCTCCACTTT. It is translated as CSARPQARNSPLHF.

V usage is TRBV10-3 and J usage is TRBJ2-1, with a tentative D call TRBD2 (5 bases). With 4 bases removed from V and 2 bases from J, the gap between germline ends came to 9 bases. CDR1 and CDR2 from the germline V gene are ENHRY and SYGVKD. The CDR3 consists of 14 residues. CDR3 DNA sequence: TGTGCCATCAGTGCCGAGGGCACCTACAATGAGCAGTTCTTC. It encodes CAISAEGTYNEQFF.

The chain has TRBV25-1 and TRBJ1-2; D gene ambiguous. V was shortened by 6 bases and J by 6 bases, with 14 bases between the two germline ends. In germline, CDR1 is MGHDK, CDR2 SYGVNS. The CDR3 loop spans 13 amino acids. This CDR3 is CASRASDTHGYTF. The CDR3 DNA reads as TGTGCCAGCAGGGCATCTGACACCCATGGCTACACCTTC.

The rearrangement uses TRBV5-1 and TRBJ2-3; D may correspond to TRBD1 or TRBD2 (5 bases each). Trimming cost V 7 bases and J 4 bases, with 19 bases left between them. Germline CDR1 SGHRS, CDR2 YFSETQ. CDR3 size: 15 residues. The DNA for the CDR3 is TGCGCCAGCTGCCGGGACCCAGGATTTGCAGATACGCAGTATTTT. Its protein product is CASCRDPGFADTQYF.

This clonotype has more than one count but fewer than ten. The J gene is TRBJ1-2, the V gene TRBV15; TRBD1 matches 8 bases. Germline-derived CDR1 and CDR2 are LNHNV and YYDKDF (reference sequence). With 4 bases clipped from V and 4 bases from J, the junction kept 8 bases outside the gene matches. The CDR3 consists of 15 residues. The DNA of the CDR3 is TGTGCCACCAGCAAGGCAGGGGGCTCCTTCTATGGCTACACCTTC. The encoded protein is CATSKAGGSFYGYTF.

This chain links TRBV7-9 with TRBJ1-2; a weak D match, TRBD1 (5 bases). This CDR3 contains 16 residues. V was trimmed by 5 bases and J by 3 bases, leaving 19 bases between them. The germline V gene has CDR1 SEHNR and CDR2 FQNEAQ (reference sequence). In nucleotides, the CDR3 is TGTGCCAGCAGCCGGGACGGGCTCTCTCGTCACTATGGCTACACCTTC. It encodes CASSRDGLSRHYGYTF.